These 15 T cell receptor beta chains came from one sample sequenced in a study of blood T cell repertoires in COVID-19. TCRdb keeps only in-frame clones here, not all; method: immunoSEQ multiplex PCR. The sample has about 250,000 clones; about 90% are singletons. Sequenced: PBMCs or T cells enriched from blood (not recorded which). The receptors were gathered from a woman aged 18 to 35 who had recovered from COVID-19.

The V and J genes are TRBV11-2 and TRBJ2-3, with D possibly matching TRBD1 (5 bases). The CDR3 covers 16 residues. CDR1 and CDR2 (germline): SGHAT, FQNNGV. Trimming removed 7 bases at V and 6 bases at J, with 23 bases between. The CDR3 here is CASTPQGTKPIDTQYF. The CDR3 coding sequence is TGTGCCAGCACCCCCCAGGGCACAAAGCCAATTGATACGCAGTATTTT. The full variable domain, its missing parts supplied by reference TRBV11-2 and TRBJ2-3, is EAGVAQSPRYKIIEKRQSVAFWCNPISGHATLYWYQQILGQGPKLLIQFQNNGVVDDSQLPKDRFSAERLKGVDSTLKIQPAKLEDSAVYLCASTPQGTKPIDTQYFGPGTRLTVL.

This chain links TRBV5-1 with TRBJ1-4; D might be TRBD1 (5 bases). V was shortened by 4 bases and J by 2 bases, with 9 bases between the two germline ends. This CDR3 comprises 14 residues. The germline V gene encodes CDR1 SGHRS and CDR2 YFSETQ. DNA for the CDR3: TGCGCCAGCAGCGAGCGGGGCACTAATGAAAAACTGTTTTTT. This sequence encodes CASSERGTNEKLFF.

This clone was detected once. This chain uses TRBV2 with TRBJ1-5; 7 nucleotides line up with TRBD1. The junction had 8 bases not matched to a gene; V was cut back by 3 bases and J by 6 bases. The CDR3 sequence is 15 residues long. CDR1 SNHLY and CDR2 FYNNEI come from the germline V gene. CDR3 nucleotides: TGTGCCAGCAGTGAGTTCAGGGGGAACAGTCAGCCCCAGCATTTT. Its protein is CASSEFRGNSQPQHF.

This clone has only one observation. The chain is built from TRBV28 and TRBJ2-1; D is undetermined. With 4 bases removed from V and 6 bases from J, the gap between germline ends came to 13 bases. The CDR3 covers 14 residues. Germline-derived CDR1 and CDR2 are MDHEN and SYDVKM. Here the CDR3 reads CASSYPSSGNEQFF. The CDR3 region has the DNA TGTGCCAGCAGTTATCCGAGTTCGGGCAATGAGCAGTTCTTC.

CDR3 residues: CASRRPTHPYGYTF. CDR3 nucleotides: TGTGCCAGCAGGCGGCCCACTCACCCGTATGGCTACACCTTC. The chain uses TRBV6-5 and TRBJ1-2; no reliable D call. Germline CDR1 is MNHEY and CDR2 is SVGAGI. The CDR3 consists of 14 residues. Trimming removed 6 bases at V and 5 bases at J, with 16 bases between.

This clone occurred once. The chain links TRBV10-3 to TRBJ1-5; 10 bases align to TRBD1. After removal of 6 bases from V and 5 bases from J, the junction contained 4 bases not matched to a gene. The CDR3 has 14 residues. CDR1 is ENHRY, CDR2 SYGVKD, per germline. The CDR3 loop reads CAIRDGTGDQPQHF. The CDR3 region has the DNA TGTGCCATCAGGGACGGGACAGGGGATCAGCCCCAGCATTTT.

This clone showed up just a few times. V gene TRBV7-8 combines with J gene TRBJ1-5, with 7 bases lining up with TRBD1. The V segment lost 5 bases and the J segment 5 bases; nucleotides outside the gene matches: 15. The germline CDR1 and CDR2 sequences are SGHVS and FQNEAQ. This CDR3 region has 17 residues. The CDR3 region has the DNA TGTGCCAGCAGCCCTCGACAGGGCACCCTCGGGGATCAGCCCCAGCATTTT. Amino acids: CASSPRQGTLGDQPQHF.

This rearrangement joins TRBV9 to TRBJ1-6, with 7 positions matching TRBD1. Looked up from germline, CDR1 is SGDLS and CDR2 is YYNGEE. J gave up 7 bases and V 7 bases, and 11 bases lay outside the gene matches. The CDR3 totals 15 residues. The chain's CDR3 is CASRGLEGANSPLHF. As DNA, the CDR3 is TGTGCCAGCCGAGGGCTGGAGGGGGCAAATTCACCCCTCCACTTT.

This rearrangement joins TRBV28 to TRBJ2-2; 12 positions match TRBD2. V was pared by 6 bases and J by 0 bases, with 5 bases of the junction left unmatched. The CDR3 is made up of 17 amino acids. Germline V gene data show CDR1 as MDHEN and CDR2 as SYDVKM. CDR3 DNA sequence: TGTGCCAGCAGCCCCCGGACTAGCGGGACGAACACCGGGGAGCTGTTTTTT. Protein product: CASSPRTSGTNTGELFF.

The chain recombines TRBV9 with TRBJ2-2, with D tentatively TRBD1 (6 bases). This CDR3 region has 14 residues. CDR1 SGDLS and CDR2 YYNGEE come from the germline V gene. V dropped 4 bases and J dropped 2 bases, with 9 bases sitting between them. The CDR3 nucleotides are TGTGCCAGCAGCAGGACAGACAACACCGGGGAGCTGTTTTTT. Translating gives CASSRTDNTGELFF.

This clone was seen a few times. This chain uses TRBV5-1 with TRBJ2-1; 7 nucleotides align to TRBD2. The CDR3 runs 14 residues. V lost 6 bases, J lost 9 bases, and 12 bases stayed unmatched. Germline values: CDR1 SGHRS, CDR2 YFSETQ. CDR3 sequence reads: CASTGTTVGGEQFF. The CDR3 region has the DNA TGCGCCAGCACTGGGACTACCGTCGGCGGTGAGCAGTTCTTC.

Written as DNA, the CDR3 is TGTGCCAGCAGGAAGACAGGGAATTATGGCTACACCTTC. This gives the protein CASRKTGNYGYTF. The chain couples TRBV7-9 to TRBJ1-2; 7 bases line up with TRBD1. Germline V CDR1 and CDR2: SEHNR, FQNEAQ (reference sequence). Trimming cost V 6 bases and J 5 bases; bases outside gene matches: 6. This CDR3 is 13 amino acids long.

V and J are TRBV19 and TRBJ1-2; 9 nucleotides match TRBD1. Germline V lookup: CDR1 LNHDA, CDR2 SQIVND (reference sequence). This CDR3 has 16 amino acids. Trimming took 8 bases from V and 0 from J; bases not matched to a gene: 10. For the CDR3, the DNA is TGTGCCAGTCGAATAGGGACAGGGCTAACTAACTATGGCTACACCTTC. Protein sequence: CASRIGTGLTNYGYTF.

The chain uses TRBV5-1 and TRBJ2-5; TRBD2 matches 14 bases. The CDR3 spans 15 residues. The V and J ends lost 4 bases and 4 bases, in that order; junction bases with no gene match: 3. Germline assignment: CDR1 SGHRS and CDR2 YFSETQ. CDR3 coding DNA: TGCGCCAGCAGCAACGGACTAGCGGGAGGAGAGACCCAGTACTTC. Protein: CASSNGLAGGETQYF.

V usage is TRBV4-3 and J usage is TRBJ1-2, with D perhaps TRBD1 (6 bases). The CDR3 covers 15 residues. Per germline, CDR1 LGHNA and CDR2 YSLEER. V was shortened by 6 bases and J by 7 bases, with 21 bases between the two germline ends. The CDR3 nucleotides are TGCGCCAGCAGTCTCAAAGCAGGGGATTGGAGTGGCTACACCTTC. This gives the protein CASSLKAGDWSGYTF.